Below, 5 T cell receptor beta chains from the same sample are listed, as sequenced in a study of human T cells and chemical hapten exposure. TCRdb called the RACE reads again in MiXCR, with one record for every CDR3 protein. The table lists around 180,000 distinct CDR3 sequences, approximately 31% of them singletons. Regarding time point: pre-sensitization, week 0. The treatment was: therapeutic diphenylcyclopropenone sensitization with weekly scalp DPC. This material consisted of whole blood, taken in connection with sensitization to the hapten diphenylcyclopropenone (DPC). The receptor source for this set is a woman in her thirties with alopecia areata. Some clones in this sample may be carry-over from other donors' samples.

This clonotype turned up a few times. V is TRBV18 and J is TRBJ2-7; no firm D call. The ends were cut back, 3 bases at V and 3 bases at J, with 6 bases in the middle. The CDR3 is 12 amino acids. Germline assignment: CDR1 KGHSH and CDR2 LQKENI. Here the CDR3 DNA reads TGTGCCAGCTCACCTGTGGGCTACGAGCAGTACTTC. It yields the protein CASSPVGYEQYF.

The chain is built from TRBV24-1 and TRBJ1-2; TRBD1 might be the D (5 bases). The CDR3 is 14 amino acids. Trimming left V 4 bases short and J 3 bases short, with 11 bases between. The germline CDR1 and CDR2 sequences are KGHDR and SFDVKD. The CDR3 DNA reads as TGTGCCACCAGTGACCAGGGACGTGACTATGGCTACACCTTC. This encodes CATSDQGRDYGYTF.

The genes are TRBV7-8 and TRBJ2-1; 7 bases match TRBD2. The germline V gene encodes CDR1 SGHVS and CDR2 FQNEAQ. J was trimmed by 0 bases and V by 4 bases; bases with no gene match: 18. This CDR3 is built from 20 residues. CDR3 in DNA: TGTGCCAGCAGCTCCGGCCCGATGAGAGCTAGCGGTGCCTCCTACAATGAGCAGTTCTTC. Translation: CASSSGPMRASGASYNEQFF.

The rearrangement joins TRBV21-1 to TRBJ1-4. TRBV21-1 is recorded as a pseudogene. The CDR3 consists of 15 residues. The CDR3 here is CASSKGTDCNEKLFF. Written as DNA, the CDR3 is TGTGCCAGCAGCAAAGGAACGGACTGTAATGAAAAACTGTTTTTT.

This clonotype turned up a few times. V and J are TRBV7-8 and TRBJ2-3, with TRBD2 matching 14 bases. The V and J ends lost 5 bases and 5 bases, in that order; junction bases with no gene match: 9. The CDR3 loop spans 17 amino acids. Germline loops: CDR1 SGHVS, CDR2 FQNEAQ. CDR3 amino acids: CASSPARLAGGVDTQYF. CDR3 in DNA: TGTGCCAGCAGCCCAGCCAGACTAGCGGGAGGGGTAGATACGCAGTATTTT.